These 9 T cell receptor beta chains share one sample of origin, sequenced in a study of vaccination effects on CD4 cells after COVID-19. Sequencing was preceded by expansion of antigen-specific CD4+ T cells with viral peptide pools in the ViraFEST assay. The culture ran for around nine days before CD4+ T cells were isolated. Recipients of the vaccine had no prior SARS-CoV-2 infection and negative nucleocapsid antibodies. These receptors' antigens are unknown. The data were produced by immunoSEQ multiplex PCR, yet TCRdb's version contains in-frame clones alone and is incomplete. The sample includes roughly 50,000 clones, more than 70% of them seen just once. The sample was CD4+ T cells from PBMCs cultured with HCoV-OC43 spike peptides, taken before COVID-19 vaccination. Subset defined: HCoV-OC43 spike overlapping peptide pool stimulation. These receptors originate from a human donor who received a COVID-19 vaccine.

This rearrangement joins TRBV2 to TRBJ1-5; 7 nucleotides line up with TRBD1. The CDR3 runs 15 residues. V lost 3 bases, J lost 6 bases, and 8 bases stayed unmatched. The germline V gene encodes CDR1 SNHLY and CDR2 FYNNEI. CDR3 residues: CASSEAGGVGQPQHF. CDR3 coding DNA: TGTGCCAGCAGTGAGGCAGGGGGGGTTGGTCAGCCCCAGCATTTT.

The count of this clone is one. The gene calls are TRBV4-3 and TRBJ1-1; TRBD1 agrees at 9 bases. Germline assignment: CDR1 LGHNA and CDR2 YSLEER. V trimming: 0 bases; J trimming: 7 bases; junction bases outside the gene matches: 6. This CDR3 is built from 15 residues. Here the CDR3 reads CASSQDPGTGFEAFF. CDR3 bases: TGCGCCAGCAGCCAAGACCCGGGGACAGGGTTTGAAGCTTTCTTT.

Here the CDR3 DNA reads TGTGCCACCAGTGATTTCCCCCCGGGAGATACGCAGTATTTT. Translated, it gives CATSDFPPGDTQYF. The rearrangement uses TRBV24-1 and TRBJ2-3; D is undetermined. This CDR3 spans 14 amino acids. Germline values: CDR1 KGHDR, CDR2 SFDVKD. V lost 1 base to trimming and J lost 5 bases, with 9 bases between them.

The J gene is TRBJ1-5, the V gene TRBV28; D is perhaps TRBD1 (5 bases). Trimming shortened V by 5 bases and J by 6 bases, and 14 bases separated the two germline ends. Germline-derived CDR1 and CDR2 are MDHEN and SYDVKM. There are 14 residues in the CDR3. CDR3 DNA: TGTGCCAGCAGTACTTCAGGGTTGACTCAGCCCCAGCATTTT. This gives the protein CASSTSGLTQPQHF.

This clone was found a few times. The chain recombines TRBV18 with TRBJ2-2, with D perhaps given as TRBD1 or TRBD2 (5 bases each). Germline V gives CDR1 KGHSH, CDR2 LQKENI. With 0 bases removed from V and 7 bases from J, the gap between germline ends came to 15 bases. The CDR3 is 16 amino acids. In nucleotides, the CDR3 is TGTGCCAGCTCACCACCTAGCGCCAGGGCGGACGGGGAGCTGTTTTTT. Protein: CASSPPSARADGELFF. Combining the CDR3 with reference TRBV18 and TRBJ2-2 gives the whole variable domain NAGVMQNPRHLVRRRGQEARLRCSPMKGHSHVYWYRQLPEEGLKFMVYLQKENIIDESGMPKERFSAEFPKEGPSILRIQQVVRGDSAAYFCASSPPSARADGELFFGEGSRLTVL.

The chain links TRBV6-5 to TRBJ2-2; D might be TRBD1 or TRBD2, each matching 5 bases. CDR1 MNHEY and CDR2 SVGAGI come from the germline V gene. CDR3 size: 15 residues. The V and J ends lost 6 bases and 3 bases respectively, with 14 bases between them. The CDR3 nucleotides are TGTGCCAGCAGGGACTGGACACTCTACACCGGGGAGCTGTTTTTT. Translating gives CASRDWTLYTGELFF.

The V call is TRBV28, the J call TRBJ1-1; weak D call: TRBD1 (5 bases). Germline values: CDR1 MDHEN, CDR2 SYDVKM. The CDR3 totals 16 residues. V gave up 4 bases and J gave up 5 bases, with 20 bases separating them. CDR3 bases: TGTGCCAGCAGTTCCATAGGGGACCCGCCCGGGACTGAAGCTTTCTTT. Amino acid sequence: CASSSIGDPPGTEAFF.

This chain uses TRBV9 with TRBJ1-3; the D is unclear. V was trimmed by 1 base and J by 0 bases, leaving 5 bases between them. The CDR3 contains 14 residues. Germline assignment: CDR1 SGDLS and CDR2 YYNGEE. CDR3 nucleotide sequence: TGTGCCAGCAGCGTAACGGGCTCTGGAAACACCATATATTTT. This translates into CASSVTGSGNTIYF.

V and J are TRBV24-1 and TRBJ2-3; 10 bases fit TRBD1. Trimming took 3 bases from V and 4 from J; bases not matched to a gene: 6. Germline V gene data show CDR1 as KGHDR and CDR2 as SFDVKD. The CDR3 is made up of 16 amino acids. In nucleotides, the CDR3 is TGTGCCACCAGTGATCCTTCCGGGACAGGGGCAGATACGCAGTATTTT. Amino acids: CATSDPSGTGADTQYF.